This T cell receptor beta chain was recovered during a study of neurological immune-mediated disorders. CDR1 and CDR2 (germline): SGHVS, FNYEAQ. The V gene end was trimmed by 5 bases and the J gene end by 6 bases; junction bases not matched to a gene: 10. This CDR3 region has 15 residues. Overall study results and limits: HTLV-1-associated myelopathy had the most TCR clonal expansion, while multiple sclerosis had the least, a level that fell below healthy controls. Phylogenetic analysis grouped 18 of 34 multiple sclerosis patients' repertoires together, suggesting a possible repertoire signature.

This clonotype occurred many times. Its antigen is undetermined. The cDNA came from 5'RACE with 10-nucleotide random UMIs. One entry per CDR3 protein results from TCRdb running MiXCR on the 5' RACE reads. Of some 61,000 distinct CDR3 sequences in the sample, roughly 3.9% were seen once. Sequencing was done on a sample of PBMCs. The TCR originated in a young man with multiple sclerosis. The V gene is TRBV7-6, the J gene TRBJ2-7; 10 bases match TRBD1. This CDR3 reads CASSRGGTGAGEQYF. The CDR3 nucleotides read TGTGCCAGCAGCAGAGGGGGGACAGGGGCTGGCGAGCAGTACTTC. The variable domain in full, with the rest retrieved from reference TRBV7-6 and TRBJ2-7, is GAGVSQSPRYKVTKRGQDVALRCDPISGHVSLYWYRQALGQGPEFLTYFNYEAQQDKSGLPNDRFSAERPEGSISTLTIQRTEQRDSAMYRCASSRGGTGAGEQYFGPGTRLTVT.